These 30 T cell receptor beta chains were sequenced from one sample in a study of blood T cell repertoires in COVID-19. TCRdb's copy holds only in-frame clones and misses some; the assay was immunoSEQ multiplex PCR. The profile shows 130,000 to 150,000 clones, almost 90% of them singletons. Sequencing input: peripheral blood. Receptors originate from a human donor in a cohort sampled during active COVID-19.

The chain carries TRBV20-1 and TRBJ2-7, with a weak D call TRBD1 (6 bases). The CDR3 totals 14 residues. Germline assignment: CDR1 DFQATT and CDR2 SNEGSKA (reference sequence). Between the trimmed V and J ends, which lost 3 bases and 2 bases, there was a span of 14 bases. CDR3 sequence (DNA): TGCAGTGCTAGTCGGAGTGACAGGACCTACGAGCAGTACTTC. This gives the protein CSASRSDRTYEQYF.

The count of this clone is one. This sequence joins TRBV5-4 and TRBJ2-1; 7 bases match TRBD2. This CDR3 contains 17 residues. The germline gives CDR1 SGHNT, CDR2 YYREEE (reference sequence). J gave up 3 bases and V 4 bases, and 13 bases lay outside the gene matches. The CDR3 DNA follows: TGTGCCAGCAGCGGTCGCGGGGGAGCGGAGTTCTACAATGAGCAGTTCTTC. Amino acids: CASSGRGGAEFYNEQFF.

The V gene is TRBV28, the J gene TRBJ2-7, with TRBD2 as a possible D gene (5 bases). Trimming took 7 bases from V and 2 from J, leaving 18 bases between them. The CDR3 runs to 15 residues. Per the germline V gene, CDR1 is MDHEN and CDR2 is SYDVKM. The CDR3: CASNLSGRGTYEQYF. The CDR3 bases are TGTGCCAGCAACTTATCCGGCCGGGGAACCTACGAGCAGTACTTC.

This rearrangement joins TRBV7-3 to TRBJ2-2; 9 bases map to TRBD2. The CDR3 totals 16 residues. Germline values: CDR1 SGHTA, CDR2 FQGTGA. Trimming took 3 bases from V and 3 from J; bases not matched to a gene: 5. The CDR3 coding sequence is TGTGCCAGCAGCTTGACTAGCGGTCTCTACACCGGGGAGCTGTTTTTT. It encodes CASSLTSGLYTGELFF.

V is TRBV10-3 and J is TRBJ2-3; 7 nucleotides align to TRBD1. J lost 14 bases, V lost 0 bases, and 8 bases had no gene match. The CDR3 sequence is 13 residues long. Germline assignment: CDR1 ENHRY and CDR2 SYGVKD. This chain's CDR3 is CAISESNSDRVYF. For the CDR3, the DNA is TGTGCCATCAGTGAGTCGAATTCCGACAGGGTGTATTTT.

The V and J genes are TRBV6-4 and TRBJ2-1; 8 bases agree with TRBD2. Germline V gives CDR1 MRHNA, CDR2 SNTAGT. The V gene end was trimmed by 4 bases and the J gene end by 7 bases; junction bases not matched to a gene: 12. There are 16 residues in the CDR3. The CDR3 DNA sequence: TGTGCCAGCAGTGTCATGGGAGCGGGAGTCCCTAATGAGCAGTTCTTC. Protein sequence: CASSVMGAGVPNEQFF.

The rearrangement joins TRBV4-2 to TRBJ2-7, with 9 bases aligning to TRBD2. The trim removed 1 base at V and 8 bases at J, leaving 9 bases unmatched. The CDR3 is made up of 15 amino acids. Germline values: CDR1 LGHNA, CDR2 YNFKEQ. The DNA of the CDR3 is TGTGCCAGCAGCCAAGGGCGAGCGGGAGGTGGAAAGCAGTACTTC. Amino acids: CASSQGRAGGGKQYF.

This sequence joins TRBV29-1 and TRBJ1-4, with D tentatively TRBD1 (5 bases). The CDR3 totals 11 residues. Germline V CDR1 and CDR2: SQVTM, ANQGSEA. V gave up 7 bases and J gave up 4 bases, with 7 bases separating them. The CDR3 region has the DNA TGCAGCGGGACACTTAATGAAAAACTGTTTTTT. It is translated as CSGTLNEKLFF.

The chain has TRBV19 and TRBJ1-6; D gene unclear. The CDR3 runs to 21 residues. The ends were cut back, 0 bases at V and 8 bases at J, with 29 bases in the middle. Germline V gene sequence: CDR1 LNHDA, CDR2 SQIVND (reference sequence). In DNA, the CDR3 is TGTGCCAGTAGTATAGATCTACTACTCCAGACGAGACTGGAGACTTATTCACCCCTCCACTTT. It yields the protein CASSIDLLLQTRLETYSPLHF.

Only one count was recorded for this clone. The rearrangement links TRBV6-1 to TRBJ2-3; D may be TRBD2 (5 bases). V was cut by 3 bases and J by 0 bases, with 16 bases left in between. The CDR3 is made up of 17 amino acids. CDR1 is MNHNS, CDR2 SASEGT, per germline. The CDR3 DNA sequence: TGTGCCAGCAGTGACTACCCCGGAGGACCTAGCACAGATACGCAGTATTTT. Encoded protein: CASSDYPGGPSTDTQYF.

Judged by abundance, this clone is medium-sized. V is TRBV4-2 and J is TRBJ2-1; the match to TRBD2 covers 8 bases. The CDR3 runs to 16 residues. Germline CDR1 LGHNA, CDR2 YNFKEQ. Germline trimming cut 0 bases from V and 1 base from J; bases unmatched to any gene: 2. The CDR3 region has the DNA TGTGCCAGCAGCCAAGAAGGCGGGGGGTCCTACAATGAGCAGTTCTTC. It specifies CASSQEGGGSYNEQFF.

The V gene is TRBV6-6, the J gene TRBJ1-3; D might be TRBD1 (5 bases). The CDR3 totals 14 residues. V was trimmed by 6 bases and J by 0 bases, leaving 9 bases between them. Germline lookup yields CDR1 MNHNY and CDR2 SVGAGI (reference sequence). The CDR3: CASRGPDSGNTIYF. The CDR3 DNA follows: TGTGCCAGCAGGGGGCCCGACTCTGGAAACACCATATATTTT.

The chain is built from TRBV11-1 and TRBJ1-1, with 7 nucleotides matching TRBD1. CDR1 is SGHAT and CDR2 is FQDESV in the germline V gene (reference sequence). The CDR3 contains 16 residues. V dropped 5 bases and J dropped 1; count of bases not matched to a gene: 10. Here the CDR3 reads CASSLGTASSNTEAFF. The DNA of the CDR3 is TGTGCCAGCAGCCTTGGGACAGCTTCCTCGAACACTGAAGCTTTCTTT.

V usage is TRBV2 and J usage is TRBJ2-5, with a weak D call TRBD2 (5 bases). CDR3 length equals 12 residues. The germline gives CDR1 SNHLY, CDR2 FYNNEI. Trimming shortened V by 7 bases and J by 4 bases, and 10 bases separated the two germline ends. The CDR3 here is CASTGERETQYF. The CDR3 DNA follows: TGTGCCAGCACCGGGGAAAGAGAGACCCAGTACTTC.

This clone was seen once. V is TRBV5-1 and J is TRBJ2-7; TRBD2 matches 11 bases. Germline V gene data show CDR1 as SGHRS and CDR2 as YFSETQ. The J segment lost 3 bases and the V segment lost 4 bases, leaving 6 bases of the junction unmatched. This CDR3 has 15 amino acids. CDR3 DNA sequence: TGCGCCAGCAGCCAAACTAGCGGGAGTAACTACGAGCAGTACTTC. It yields the protein CASSQTSGSNYEQYF.

J is TRBJ1-5 and V is TRBV6-5; possibly TRBD1 for D (6 bases). The CDR3 runs 13 residues. CDR1 and CDR2 (germline): MNHEY, SVGAGI. Trimming stripped 8 bases from V and 5 bases from J, with 13 bases between. The CDR3 spells CASGPDSYQPQHF. The CDR3 DNA reads TGTGCCAGCGGGCCGGACAGTTATCAGCCCCAGCATTTT.

This clone came up once. CDR3 residues: CASSIGPLSGGAQDTQYF. The CDR3 DNA is TGTGCCAGCAGCATAGGGCCTCTTAGCGGGGGGGCCCAAGATACGCAGTATTTT. The chain uses TRBV7-2 and TRBJ2-3, with 11 bases identical to TRBD2. After removal of 5 bases from V and 5 bases from J, the junction contained 15 bases not matched to a gene. This CDR3 comprises 18 residues. CDR1 and CDR2 (germline): SGHTA, FQGNSA.

The table lists this clone with a count of one. The chain couples TRBV6-5 to TRBJ1-5; a possible D gene is TRBD1 (6 bases). With 2 bases removed from V and 5 bases from J, the gap between germline ends came to 10 bases. Germline V gene lookup returns CDR1 MNHEY and CDR2 SVGAGI. The CDR3 runs 14 residues. In DNA form, the CDR3 reads TGTGCCAGCAGTTACGCAACAGGGTATCAGCCCCAGCATTTT. This translates into CASSYATGYQPQHF.

The chain has TRBV19 and TRBJ2-2, with a weak D call TRBD2 (7 bases). V gave up 6 bases and J gave up 7 bases, with 15 bases separating them. Germline CDR1 is LNHDA and CDR2 is SQIVND (reference sequence). CDR3 length equals 14 residues. The DNA of the CDR3 is TGTGCCAGTAGGAGGGGGGGTGAAAGCGGGGAGCTGTTTTTT. It specifies CASRRGGESGELFF.

The chain employs TRBV2 and TRBJ1-4; 8 bases are shared with TRBD1. With V trimmed by 7 bases and J by 6 bases, 4 bases remained unmatched. CDR3 size: 13 residues. Germline V lookup: CDR1 SNHLY, CDR2 FYNNEI. Here the CDR3 reads CASTEDRDEKLFF. For the CDR3, the DNA is TGTGCCAGCACGGAGGACAGGGATGAAAAACTGTTTTTT.

The chain has TRBV6-6 and TRBJ1-6, with 9 bases lining up with TRBD1. The CDR3 consists of 15 residues. Germline V lookup: CDR1 MNHNY, CDR2 SVGAGI (reference sequence). The V and J ends lost 5 bases and 7 bases, in that order; junction bases with no gene match: 6. CDR3 sequence (DNA): TGTGCCAGCAGTCCTTCCGGGACAGGGAATTCACCCCTCCACTTT. It codes for CASSPSGTGNSPLHF.

This clone has a handful of counts. V is TRBV6-2 or TRBV6-3 and J is TRBJ1-1; 9 nucleotides line up with TRBD1. The CDR3 is 17 amino acids. With V trimmed by 7 bases and J by 1 base, 13 bases remained unmatched. Germline values: CDR1 MNHEY, CDR2 SVGEGT. CDR3 sequence (DNA): TGTGCCAGCAACCCCATCAACAGGGGGCGGACGAACACTGAAGCTTTCTTT. Translating gives CASNPINRGRTNTEAFF.

The CDR3 sequence: CASSPGLAGDTGELFF. CDR3 DNA sequence: TGTGCCAGCAGCCCGGGACTAGCGGGGGACACCGGGGAGCTGTTTTTT. The rearrangement links TRBV7-3 to TRBJ2-2, with TRBD2 matching 14 bases. This CDR3 comprises 16 residues. Germline CDR1 SGHTA, CDR2 FQGTGA. The V segment lost 5 bases and the J segment 3 bases; nucleotides outside the gene matches: 2.

About this clone itself: This same CDR3 is encoded by further DNA sequences in the sample. This sequence joins TRBV18 and TRBJ2-7, with TRBD1 matching 11 bases. J was trimmed by 0 bases and V by 3 bases; bases with no gene match: 1. Germline assignment: CDR1 KGHSH and CDR2 LQKENI. This CDR3 comprises 15 residues. The DNA of the CDR3 is TGTGCCAGCTCACCGGGACAGGGGGTCTCCTACGAGCAGTACTTC. This translates into CASSPGQGVSYEQYF.

The V call is TRBV7-2, the J call TRBJ2-7; D gene ambiguous. From germline, CDR1 is SGHTA and CDR2 FQGNSA. The V end lost 0 bases, the J end lost 2 bases, and 8 bases lay between the germline ends. CDR3 size: 14 residues. This CDR3 is CASSLAASTYEQYF. DNA of the CDR3: TGTGCCAGCAGCTTAGCAGCTAGTACCTACGAGCAGTACTTC.

This clone is a singleton in its sample. The rearrangement links TRBV5-1 to TRBJ2-1; no firm D call. The CDR3 runs to 13 residues. Trimming left V 3 bases short and J 2 bases short, with 6 bases between. Germline CDR1 and CDR2: SGHRS and YFSETQ. Here the CDR3 reads CASSSPAYNEQFF. In DNA form, the CDR3 reads TGCGCCAGCAGCTCCCCCGCCTACAATGAGCAGTTCTTC.

J is TRBJ2-3 and V is TRBV7-2, with 9 bases fitting TRBD1. The germline CDR1 and CDR2 sequences are SGHTA and FQGNSA. J lost 0 bases, V lost 4 bases, and 2 bases had no gene match. The CDR3 has 15 amino acids. The CDR3 DNA is TGTGCCAGCAGCTGGACAGGGGTCAGCACAGATACGCAGTATTTT. It is translated as CASSWTGVSTDTQYF.

The J gene is TRBJ2-1, the V gene TRBV9, with 7 bases aligning to TRBD2. The V segment lost 4 bases and the J segment 5 bases; nucleotides outside the gene matches: 18. The CDR3 loop spans 18 amino acids. CDR1 is SGDLS and CDR2 is YYNGEE in the germline V gene. DNA for the CDR3: TGTGCCAGCAGCCGTAGAGATGGGAGGGTGGCCGTAGACAATGAGCAGTTCTTC. Translated: CASSRRDGRVAVDNEQFF.

CDR3 amino acids: CASSRTGGVADTQYF. CDR3 DNA: TGTGCCAGCAGCCGGACGGGAGGGGTGGCAGATACGCAGTATTTT. The genes are TRBV3-1 (or the pseudogene TRBV3-2) and TRBJ2-3, with 8 bases that match TRBD2. CDR3 length equals 15 residues. Germline assignment: CDR1 LGHDT and CDR2 YNNKEL (reference sequence). V gave up 4 bases and J gave up 4 bases; unmatched junction bases: 7.

CDR3 in amino acids: CASSSRSRSQDQGGQGYTF. The CDR3 DNA reads TGTGCCAGCAGCTCCCGCTCCAGGAGCCAAGACCAGGGGGGACAGGGCTACACCTTC. This sequence joins TRBV4-2 and TRBJ1-2, with 7 bases fitting TRBD1. Looked up from germline, CDR1 is LGHNA and CDR2 is YNFKEQ. This CDR3 spans 19 amino acids. The ends lost 5 bases at V and 8 bases at J; junction bases unmatched: 26.